This TCR beta chain originates from a study of T-cell memory formation after mild COVID-19. Overall study context: Among the donors, TCR clusters were largely specific to each donor.

It was 5'RACE with constant-segment primers that produced the TCR alpha and TCR beta cDNA libraries, which carried sample barcodes and UMIs. TCRdb used MiXCR to reprocess the 5' RACE reads, holding one entry per CDR3 protein. The sample has roughly 150,000 distinct CDR3 sequences; around 15% are singletons. Concerning this clonotype: Its antigen remains unidentified.

Germline V lookup: CDR1 DFQATT, CDR2 SNEGSKA (reference sequence). Trimming removed 0 bases from V and 3 bases from J, with 17 bases in between. This CDR3 is 16 amino acids long. The study, taken as a whole, reports: The finding that pre-infection memory included some responding clones suggested that cross-reactive memory joined.

This TCR was sampled from an adult woman who had mild COVID-19 (a few samples of this study predate the infection). Cell type and time point are not known. The chain uses TRBV20-1 and TRBJ1-1, with D perhaps matching TRBD1 (6 bases). Sequenced: PBMCs or a T cell subset sorted from them (not recorded which). CDR3 nucleotide sequence: TGCAGTGCTAGAGACCCGAACAGGGAGCGTGACACTGAAGCTTTCTTT. This gives the protein CSARDPNRERDTEAFF.